Described below is a single T cell receptor (beta chain) sequence and its context. This entry belongs to a study of blood T cell repertoires in COVID-19. CDR1 SGHRS and CDR2 YFSETQ come from the germline V gene. The CDR3 runs to 14 residues. The V end lost 4 bases, the J end lost 7 bases, and 14 bases lay between the germline ends. In the source study's methods: Amplifying reference gene primers gave estimates of nucleated cell counts. Libraries were prepared by immunoSEQ multiplex PCR; TCRdb keeps only in-frame clonotypes and omits some of them. From that table come the V and J calls and clone size; the DNA was used to work out D and trimming. The sample lists about 170,000 clones, around 90% occurring once.

Source material: peripheral blood. The TCR originated in a woman older than 75 with COVID-19, enrolled during active disease. J is TRBJ1-4 and V is TRBV5-1; D gene uncertain. The CDR3 here is CASSDDKEGEKLFF. CDR3 bases: TGCGCCAGCAGCGATGACAAGGAGGGTGAAAAACTGTTTTTT.